This T cell receptor beta chain was sequenced during a study of blood T cells in healthy people across ages. Overall study: Template switching caught about one barcoded beta molecule for each two T cells.

Overall study results and limits: A strong correlation was seen between TCR beta diversity and naive T cell percentage.

Combining a sample-barcoded 5' primer with a J-beta primer mix, a second PCR ran for roughly 6 to 12 cycles. Per-sample output comprised a minimum of 2.5 million paired-end reads containing CDR3. TCRdb ran MiXCR on the 5' RACE reads and lists one entry per CDR3 protein. The sample consists of over 1.5 million distinct CDR3 sequences, about 50% of them appearing once. As regards this clonotype: Its antigen remains unknown.

CDR3 length: 15 amino acids. V gave up 3 bases and J gave up 2 bases, with 13 bases separating them. The germline gives CDR1 KGHSH, CDR2 LQKENI. The sequencing sample was made of blood. The clonotype was recovered from a woman aged 40 to 50 in good health. The chain joins TRBV18 to TRBJ2-5; D not certain. The CDR3 DNA follows: TGTGCCAGCTCACCCCGCAGCAGCCTGCAAGAGACCCAGTACTTC. It codes for CASSPRSSLQETQYF.